This T cell receptor beta chain originates from a study of CD8+CD57+ T cells in acquired aplastic anemia (dated by TCRdb to the late 2010s). Concerning the study at large: DNA extracted from sorted CD4+ and CD8+ cells had a mean of approximately 3.5 ug, with a range of roughly 0.19 to 27.4 ug. A CD8+CD57+ expansion meant a frequency higher than the mean frequency seen in healthy subjects. The full study reports these points: Patients and healthy controls showed no significant difference in CD8+ Simpson's diversity (P=0.060). Twenty-nine CD8+ CDR3 sequences were shared between patients and controls but appeared highly expressed in patients and within their immunodominant clones.

Genomic DNA served as template for TCR beta VDJ combination and CDR3 sequence profiling. An Illumina HiSeq 2000 was used for TCR repertoire sequencing. The study's processing was this. TRBV/TRBJ rearrangement plots, CDR3 size and DJ length profiles, and Simpson's diversity index were used to evaluate the repertoires. The most abundant DNA sequence in the deep sequencing data was defined as the immunodominant clone. CDR3 amino acid sequences were screened for sharing across subjects and compared with published repertoires and the VDJdb database. Using fastp trimming at Q25 and MiXCR clonotype assembly, TCRdb reanalyzed the public sequencing data and kept in-frame beta chains. Records with the same CDR3 protein are collapsed into one entry carrying the most frequent genes and DNA. These V and J calls originate from TCRdb's pipeline instead of the authors' own analysis. The sample table lists about 220,000 distinct CDR3 sequences, around 45% of them with a count of one. The ten largest account for 7% to 9.5% of the sample.

Relative to germline, V is missing 5 bases and J is missing 1 base, with 1 base of the junction outside any gene match. Reading the germline V gene gives CDR1 ENHRY and CDR2 SYGVKD. The CDR3, from cysteine to phenylalanine, totals 14 residues. Left in the record is the CDR3 DNA by itself, 42 bases read in frame from the first base. Regarding this clonotype: The antigen this receptor binds is unknown. The input lacks base qualities; no much larger clone sits a single base away.

Expansion of CD8+CD57+ cells had been shown by flow cytometry in the patients chosen for sequencing. Every patient had severe acquired aplastic anemia, diagnosed using the International Study of Aplastic Anemia and Agranulocytosis and Camitta criteria. No therapy had been received by the patients at the time of blood sampling. The study deep-sequenced TCR repertoires of sorted CD4+ and CD8+ blood T cells from severe aplastic anemia patients and healthy subjects. In the USA, patient enrollment took place under clinicaltrials.gov protocols 00001620, 01623167, 00001397, 00071045, 00081523 and 00961064. Ficoll-Paque density gradient centrifugation was used to isolate peripheral blood mononuclear cells. Before DNA extraction, CD4+ and CD8+ T cells were sorted by FACS or by magnetic beads.

Rearrangement joined TRBV10-3 to TRBJ2-3, with 9 bases aligning to TRBD2. The sequenced sample was sorted CD4+, CD8+, or CD8+CD57+ T cells (not recorded which) from PBMCs. The source is a human donor with aplastic anemia. The DNA sequence reads TGTGCCATCAGTTGGACTAGCGGCACAGATACGCAGTATTTT. Its product reads: CAISWTSGTDTQYF.